This T cell receptor (beta chain) was identified in a study of T-cell reconstitution after alpha-beta-depleted transplantation in children. Broader study findings: After transplant, high TCRbeta diversity at day 60 in some patients arose from surviving recipient T cells and thymic progenitors. Expanded clones from the graft, numbering several hundred, reportedly supplied alpha-beta T cells about two months after transplant.

This clonotype was detected only a few times. Its antigen is still unknown. Researchers prepared the TCRbeta library using unique molecular identifiers, the study reports. TCRdb ran MiXCR on the PCR reads and lists one entry per CDR3 protein. The sample comprises hundreds of thousands of distinct CDR3 sequences, approximately 15% of which are singletons, and under 6% rests with the top ten. V lost 1 base and J lost 11, with 17 bases in between. This CDR3 comprises 14 residues. Germline V gene data show CDR1 as LGHDT and CDR2 as YNNKEL (reference sequence). The TCR originated in a male patient aged 10 to 17 who had a stem cell transplant for acute lymphoblastic leukemia, so the T cells may come from the graft donor. The sample in question was PBMCs, mostly from graft donor cells, obtained 360 days after TCRalphabeta/CD19-depleted stem cell transplant. The genes are TRBV3-1 and TRBJ1-1; D gene unclear. CDR3 residues: CASSQASLLMEAFF. The CDR3 bases are TGTGCCAGCAGCCAAGCATCGCTTCTAATGGAGGCTTTCTTT.